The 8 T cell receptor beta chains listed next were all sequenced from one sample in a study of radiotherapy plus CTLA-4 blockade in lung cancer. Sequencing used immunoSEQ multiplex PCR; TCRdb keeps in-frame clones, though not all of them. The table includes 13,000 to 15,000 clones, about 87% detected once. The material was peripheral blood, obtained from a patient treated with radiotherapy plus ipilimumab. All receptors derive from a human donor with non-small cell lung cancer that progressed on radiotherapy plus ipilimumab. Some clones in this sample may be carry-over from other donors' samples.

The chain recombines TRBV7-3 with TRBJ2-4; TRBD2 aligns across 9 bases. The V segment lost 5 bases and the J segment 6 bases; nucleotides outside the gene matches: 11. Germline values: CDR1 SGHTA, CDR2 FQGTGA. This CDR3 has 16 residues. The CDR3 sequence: CASSPQAGGPGNIQYF. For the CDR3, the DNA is TGTGCCAGCAGCCCTCAAGCGGGGGGCCCTGGAAACATTCAGTACTTC.

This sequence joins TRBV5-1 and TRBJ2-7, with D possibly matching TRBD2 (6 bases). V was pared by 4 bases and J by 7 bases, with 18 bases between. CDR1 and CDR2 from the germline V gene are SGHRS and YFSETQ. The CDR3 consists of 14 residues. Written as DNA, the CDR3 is TGCGCCAGCAGCCCGTTAGCGGCCCCGGGAGAGCAGTACTTC. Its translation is CASSPLAAPGEQYF.

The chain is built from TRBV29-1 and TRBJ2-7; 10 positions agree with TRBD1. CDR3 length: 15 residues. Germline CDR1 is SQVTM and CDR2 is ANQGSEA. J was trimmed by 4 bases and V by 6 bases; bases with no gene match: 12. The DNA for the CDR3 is TGCAGCGTCCTGAGGCCGGGACAGGGGCGTTACGAGCAGTACTTC. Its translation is CSVLRPGQGRYEQYF.

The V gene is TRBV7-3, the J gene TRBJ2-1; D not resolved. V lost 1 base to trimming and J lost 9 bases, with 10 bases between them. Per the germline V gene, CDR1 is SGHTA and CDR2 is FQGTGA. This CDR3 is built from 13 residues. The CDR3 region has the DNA TGTGCCAGCAGCTTAAACAGATTCGGTGAGCAGTTCTTC. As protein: CASSLNRFGEQFF.

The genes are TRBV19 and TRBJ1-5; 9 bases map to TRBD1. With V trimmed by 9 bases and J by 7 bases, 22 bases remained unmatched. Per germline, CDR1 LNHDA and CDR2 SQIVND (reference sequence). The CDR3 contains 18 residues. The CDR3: CASVMGGTGRGNWQPQHF. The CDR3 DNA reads TGTGCCAGCGTTATGGGAGGGACAGGGAGGGGGAATTGGCAGCCCCAGCATTTT.

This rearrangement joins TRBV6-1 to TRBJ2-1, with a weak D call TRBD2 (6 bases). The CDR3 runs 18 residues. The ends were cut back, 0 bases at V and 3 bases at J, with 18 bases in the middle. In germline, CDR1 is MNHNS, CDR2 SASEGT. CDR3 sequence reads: CASSEAGWLDYNYNEQFF. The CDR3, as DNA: TGTGCCAGCAGTGAAGCGGGTTGGTTGGACTATAACTACAATGAGCAGTTCTTC.

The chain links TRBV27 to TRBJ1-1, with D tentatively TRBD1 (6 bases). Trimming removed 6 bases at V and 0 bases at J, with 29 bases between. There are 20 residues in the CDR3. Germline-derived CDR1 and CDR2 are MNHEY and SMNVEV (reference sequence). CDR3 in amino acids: CASRGTGRGALGDMNTEAFF. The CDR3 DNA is TGTGCCAGCAGAGGAACAGGGAGAGGGGCTCTTGGGGACATGAACACTGAAGCTTTCTTT.

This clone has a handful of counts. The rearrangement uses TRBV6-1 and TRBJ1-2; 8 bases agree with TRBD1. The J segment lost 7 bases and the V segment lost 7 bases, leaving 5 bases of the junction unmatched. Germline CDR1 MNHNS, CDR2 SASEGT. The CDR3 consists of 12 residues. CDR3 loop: CASTRTGFGYTF. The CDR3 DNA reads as TGTGCCAGCACCCGGACAGGGTTTGGCTACACCTTC.